Listed below are T cell receptor beta chains from one sample, sequenced in a study of CD4 T cells in relation to SARS-CoV-2 and coronaviruses. The table came from immunoSEQ multiplex PCR; TCRdb's copy has only in-frame clones and leaves some out. The data show about 60,000 clones, about 95% seen once. Sequenced: naive CD4+ T cells from PBMCs. The receptors derive from a human donor in good health. Each CDR3 is given with its conserved first and last residue. D genes are given only for firm matches. Expanded clones are given a class, and other clones once, few, many or no size at all.

CDR3 length: 14; D gene: TRBD2; J gene: TRBJ2-1; clone size: .; V gene: TRBV24-1; CDR3 DNA: TGTGCCACCAGTGATTGGGGACTAGGGAATGAGCAGTTCTTC; CDR3 protein: CATSDWGLGNEQFF
CDR3 length: 15; D gene: TRBD1; J gene: TRBJ2-7; clone size: once; V gene: TRBV2; CDR3 DNA: TGTGCCAGCAGTACTAACACAGGGGGTGCCTACGAGCAGTACTTC; CDR3 protein: CASSTNTGGAYEQYF
CDR3 length: 15; D gene: .; J gene: TRBJ1-1; clone size: .; V gene: TRBV28; CDR3 DNA: TGTGCCAGCAGTACATCCTCCGCCTGGGTTGCGGAAGCTTTCTTT; CDR3 protein: CASSTSSAWVAEAFF
CDR3 length: 14; D gene: TRBD2; J gene: TRBJ2-1; clone size: .; V gene: TRBV25-1; CDR3 DNA: TGTGCCAGCAGAACGATTGGGGGGGTTAATGAGCAGTTCTTC; CDR3 protein: CASRTIGGVNEQFF
CDR3 length: 15; D gene: .; J gene: TRBJ2-1; clone size: .; V gene: TRBV11-2; CDR3 DNA: TGTGCCAGCAGCTTAGAGAGAGGATCCTACAATGAGCAGTTCTTC; CDR3 protein: CASSLERGSYNEQFF
CDR3 length: 20; D gene: TRBD1; J gene: TRBJ1-1; clone size: .; V gene: TRBV2; CDR3 DNA: TGTGCCAGCAGGAAGCCTCAAGGAAGACAGGGAGTTTCAGGGAACACTGAAGCTTTCTTT; CDR3 protein: CASRKPQGRQGVSGNTEAFF
CDR3 length: 16; D gene: TRBD1; J gene: TRBJ1-6; clone size: few; V gene: TRBV3-1/TRBV3-2; CDR3 DNA: TGTGCCAGCAGCCAAGCAAGCAGGGGGTATAATTCACCCCTCCACTTT; CDR3 protein: CASSQASRGYNSPLHF
CDR3 length: 16; D gene: .; J gene: TRBJ2-3; clone size: once; V gene: TRBV28; CDR3 DNA: TGTGCCAGCAGTCCCCTTTATTTTGTTAGCACAGATACGCAGTATTTT; CDR3 protein: CASSPLYFVSTDTQYF
CDR3 length: 14; D gene: .; J gene: TRBJ2-7; clone size: .; V gene: TRBV7-8; CDR3 DNA: TGTGCCAGCAGCGGTACAGGAAGCTCCTACGAGCAGTACTTC; CDR3 protein: CASSGTGSSYEQYF
CDR3 length: 14; D gene: TRBD2; J gene: TRBJ2-3; clone size: .; V gene: TRBV24-1; CDR3 DNA: TGTGCCACCAGTTGGGAGGGAGCAACAGATACGCAGTATTTT; CDR3 protein: CATSWEGATDTQYF
CDR3 length: 15; D gene: TRBD2; J gene: TRBJ2-7; clone size: once; V gene: TRBV6-5; CDR3 DNA: TGTGCCAGCAGAATCGCCGGGACTAGTGATGTCGAGCAGTACTTC; CDR3 protein: CASRIAGTSDVEQYF
CDR3 length: 15; D gene: TRBD1; J gene: TRBJ1-1; clone size: .; V gene: TRBV5-1; CDR3 DNA: TGCGCCAGCAGCCAACAGGGGAGCGTCGTCACTGAAGCTTTCTTT; CDR3 protein: CASSQQGSVVTEAFF
CDR3 length: 19; D gene: .; J gene: TRBJ1-6; clone size: .; V gene: TRBV7-8; CDR3 DNA: TGTGCCAGCAGTCTAGTAGGGGGGCTAGGGAGCTCCTATAATTCACCCCTCCACTTT; CDR3 protein: CASSLVGGLGSSYNSPLHF
CDR3 length: 15; D gene: TRBD1; J gene: TRBJ2-7; clone size: .; V gene: TRBV5-1; CDR3 DNA: TGCGCCAGCAGCTCCCTTGACAGGGGGACGGTCGAGCAGTACTTC; CDR3 protein: CASSSLDRGTVEQYF
CDR3 length: 18; D gene: .; J gene: TRBJ2-6; clone size: .; V gene: TRBV28; CDR3 DNA: TGTGCCAGCAGTTCCTATACCACCGGGGGCTCTGGGGCCAACGTCCTGACTTTC; CDR3 protein: CASSSYTTGGSGANVLTF
CDR3 length: 15; D gene: TRBD1; J gene: TRBJ2-3; clone size: once; V gene: TRBV19; CDR3 DNA: TGTGCCAGTAGCGACAGGGGGGGGTCCCTCGATACGCAGTATTTT; CDR3 protein: CASSDRGGSLDTQYF
CDR3 length: 15; D gene: .; J gene: TRBJ1-1; clone size: .; V gene: TRBV21-1; CDR3 DNA: TGTGCCAGCAGCAAAAGGGAAAACATGAACACTGAAGCTTTCTTT; CDR3 protein: CASSKRENMNTEAFF
CDR3 length: 18; D gene: TRBD2; J gene: TRBJ2-6; clone size: .; V gene: TRBV5-1; CDR3 DNA: TGCGCCAGCAGCATGGGACTAGCGGGAAGCTCTGGGGCCAACGTCCTGACTTTC; CDR3 protein: CASSMGLAGSSGANVLTF
CDR3 length: 14; D gene: TRBD2; J gene: TRBJ2-2; clone size: .; V gene: TRBV9; CDR3 DNA: TGTGCCAGCAGGGGGACTAGCGTCACCGGGGAGCTGTTTTTT; CDR3 protein: CASRGTSVTGELFF
CDR3 length: 13; D gene: .; J gene: TRBJ2-7; clone size: .; V gene: TRBV27; CDR3 DNA: TGTGCCAGCAGTTCTACTGGTTCCTACGAGCAGTACTTC; CDR3 protein: CASSSTGSYEQYF
CDR3 length: 12; D gene: .; J gene: TRBJ2-7; clone size: .; V gene: TRBV3-1/TRBV3-2; CDR3 DNA: TGTGCCAGCAGCCAGCTTAGATACGAGCAGTACTTC; CDR3 protein: CASSQLRYEQYF
CDR3 length: 16; D gene: .; J gene: TRBJ2-5; clone size: .; V gene: TRBV21-1; CDR3 DNA: TGTGCCACCCCGGCCGGATTAGCGGGAGGCGGAGAGACCCAGTACTTC; CDR3 protein: CATPAGLAGGGETQYF